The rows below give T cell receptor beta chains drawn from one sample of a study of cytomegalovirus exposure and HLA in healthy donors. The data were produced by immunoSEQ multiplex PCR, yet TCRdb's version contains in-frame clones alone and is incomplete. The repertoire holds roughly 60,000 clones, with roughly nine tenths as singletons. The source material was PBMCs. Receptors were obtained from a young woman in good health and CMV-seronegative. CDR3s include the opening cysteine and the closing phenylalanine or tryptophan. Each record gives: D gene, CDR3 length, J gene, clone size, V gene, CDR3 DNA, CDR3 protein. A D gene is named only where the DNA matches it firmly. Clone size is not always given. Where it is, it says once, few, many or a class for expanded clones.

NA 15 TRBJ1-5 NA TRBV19 TGTGCCAGTAGTATAGTCGACAGTAGCAATCAGCCCCAGCATTTT CASSIVDSSNQPQHF
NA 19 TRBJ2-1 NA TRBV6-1 TGTGCCAGCAGTGGAACATATGGGCAAGTGCGAGGGTCCCCCAATGAGCAGTTCTTC CASSGTYGQVRGSPNEQFF
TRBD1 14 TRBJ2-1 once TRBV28 TGTGCCAGCAGTACTCGGACAGGGACCAATGTGCAGTTCTTC CASSTRTGTNVQFF
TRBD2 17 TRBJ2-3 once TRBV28 TGTGCCAGCAGTTCAGATAGCGGGAAGCCTAGCACAGATACGCAGTATTTT CASSSDSGKPSTDTQYF
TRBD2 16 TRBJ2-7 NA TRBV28 TGTGCCAGCAGTTTATCCCGGGGGGATGAGAACTACGAGCAGTACTTC CASSLSRGDENYEQYF
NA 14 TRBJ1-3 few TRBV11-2 TGTGCCAGCAGCTTAGGACTTGGCGGAAACACCATATATTTT CASSLGLGGNTIYF
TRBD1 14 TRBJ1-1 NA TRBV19 TGTGCCAGTAGGACAGGGGGCCTGGGTACTGAAGCTTTCTTT CASRTGGLGTEAFF
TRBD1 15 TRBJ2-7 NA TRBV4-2 TGTGCCAGCAGCCAAGGGACAGGGATACACTACGAGCAGTACTTC CASSQGTGIHYEQYF
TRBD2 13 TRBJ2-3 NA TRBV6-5 TGTGCCAGCAGTTCCCCTAGCGGGAGAACGCAGTATTTT CASSSPSGRTQYF
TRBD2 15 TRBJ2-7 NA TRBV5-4 TGTGCCAGCAGCCCAAGGACTAGCGGACACTACGAGCAGTACTTC CASSPRTSGHYEQYF
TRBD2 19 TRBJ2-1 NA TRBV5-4 TGTGCCAGCAGCTTGGATCCCCGAACAGCGGGATCTCTATTGGATGAGCAGTTCTTC CASSLDPRTAGSLLDEQFF
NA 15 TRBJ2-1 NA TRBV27 TGTGCCAGCAGTTTGACGTACCCGATTAGGGGGGAGCAGTTCTTC CASSLTYPIRGEQFF
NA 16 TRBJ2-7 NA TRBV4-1 TGCGCCAGCAGCCATGCCGTGACAGGCCCTCCCTACGAGCAGTACTTC CASSHAVTGPPYEQYF
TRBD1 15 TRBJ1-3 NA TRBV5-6 TGTGCCAGCAGCATCGGACAGGGGGGAGGAAACACCATATATTTT CASSIGQGGGNTIYF
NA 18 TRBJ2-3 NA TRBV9 TGTGCCAGCAGCGTAGGAAATCAGGGGGGAATTGACACAGATACGCAGTATTTT CASSVGNQGGIDTDTQYF
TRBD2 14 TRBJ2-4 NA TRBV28 TGTGCCAGCAGCCTGGGGGGGTTCCAAAACATTCAGTACTTC CASSLGGFQNIQYF
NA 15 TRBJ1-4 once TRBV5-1 TGCGCCAGCAGCGATGGGGGGGGAACTAATGAAAAACTGTTTTTT CASSDGGGTNEKLFF
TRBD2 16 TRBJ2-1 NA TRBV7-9 TGTGCCAGCAGCTTAGATTTTAGCGGGGGATACAATGAGCAGTTCTTC CASSLDFSGGYNEQFF
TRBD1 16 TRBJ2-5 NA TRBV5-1 TGCGCCAGCAGCCTCAGTAGGACAGGCCCCCAAGAGACCCAGTACTTC CASSLSRTGPQETQYF
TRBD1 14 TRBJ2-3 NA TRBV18 TGTGCCAGCTCACCACCTGGGACAGGGGATACGCAGTATTTT CASSPPGTGDTQYF
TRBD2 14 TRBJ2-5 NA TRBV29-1 TGCAGCTTTGCCTGGGCGGGGGGCCGGGGGACCCAGTACTTC CSFAWAGGRGTQYF
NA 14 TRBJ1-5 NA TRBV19 TGTGCCAGTAAATCGGGAAGTGGGAATCAGCCCCAGCATTTT CASKSGSGNQPQHF
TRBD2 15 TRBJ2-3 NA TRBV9 TGTGCCAGCAGCGTCGGACTAGCGGTCGCAGATACGCAGTATTTT CASSVGLAVADTQYF
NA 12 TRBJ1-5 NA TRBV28 TGTGCCAGCAGTGTGGGGGGTAAGCCCCAGCATTTT CASSVGGKPQHF
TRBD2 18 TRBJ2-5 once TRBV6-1 TGTGCCAGCAGTGTACAGCGAATAAGCGGGGGGGCCTTTGAGACCCAGTACTTC CASSVQRISGGAFETQYF
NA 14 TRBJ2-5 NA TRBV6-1 TGTGCCAGCAGTGAAGTCGCAGAACAAGAGACCCAGTACTTC CASSEVAEQETQYF
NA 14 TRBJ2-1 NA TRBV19 TGTGCCAGCACGACCGGGACATCCTACAATGAGCAGTTCTTC CASTTGTSYNEQFF
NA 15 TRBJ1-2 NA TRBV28 TGTGCCAGCACCCGCGGTCGGAATTCCAACTATGGCTACACCTTC CASTRGRNSNYGYTF
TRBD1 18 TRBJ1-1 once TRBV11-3 TGTGCCAGCAGCCTCGGGACAGGGGGCAGGGGTTTGAACACTGAAGCTTTCTTT CASSLGTGGRGLNTEAFF
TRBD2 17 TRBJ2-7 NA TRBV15 TGTGCCACCAGCCTCTGGGCGGGAGGCCACTTTTCCTACGAGCAGTACTTC CATSLWAGGHFSYEQYF
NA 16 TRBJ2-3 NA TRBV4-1 TGCGCCAGCAGCCCCGGACAGCCTACTAGCACAGATACGCAGTATTTT CASSPGQPTSTDTQYF
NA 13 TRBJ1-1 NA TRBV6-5 TGTGCCAGCAGTCTTAAAGTCGGCACTGAAGCTTTCTTT CASSLKVGTEAFF
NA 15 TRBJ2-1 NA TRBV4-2 TGTGCCAGCAGCCATTTTCCCGGAGAGGGCAATGAGCAGTTCTTC CASSHFPGEGNEQFF
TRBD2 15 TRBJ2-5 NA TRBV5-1 TGCGCCAGCAGCTTGTCCGCGGGAGGAGGAGAGACCCAGTACTTC CASSLSAGGGETQYF
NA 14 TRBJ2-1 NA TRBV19 TGTGCCAGCGGGGACACCCCCGGCGACAATGAGCAGTTCTTC CASGDTPGDNEQFF
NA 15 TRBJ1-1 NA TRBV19 TGTGCCAGTAGTCACAGGGTTGGAAGGAACACTGAAGCTTTCTTT CASSHRVGRNTEAFF
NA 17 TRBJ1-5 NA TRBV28 TGTGCCAGCAGTTTTATCGGATCGAGACAGATTCTTTCTCCCCAGCATTTT CASSFIGSRQILSPQHF
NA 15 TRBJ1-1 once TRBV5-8 TGTGCCAGCAGCTCGCCCAGAGTCAGGTCGGGGGAAGCTTTCTTT CASSSPRVRSGEAFF
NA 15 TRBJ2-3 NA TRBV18 TGTGCCAGCTCACCATCCGGTGGTGGCACAGATACGCAGTATTTT CASSPSGGGTDTQYF
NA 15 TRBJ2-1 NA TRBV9 TGTGCCAGCAGCGTAGTTCCTAGCTCCTACAATGAGCAGTTCTTC CASSVVPSSYNEQFF
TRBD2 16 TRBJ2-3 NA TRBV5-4 TGTGCCAGCAGCTTGGCCCGAGCGGGGAGCACAGATACGCAGTATTTT CASSLARAGSTDTQYF
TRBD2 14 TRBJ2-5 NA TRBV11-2 TGTGCCAGCAGCTTAGCGGGGGGGCCCGAGACCCAGTACTTC CASSLAGGPETQYF
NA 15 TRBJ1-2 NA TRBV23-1 TGCGCCAGCAGTCACCCCCCGGCAGGGGCGTCGGGCTACACCTTC CASSHPPAGASGYTF
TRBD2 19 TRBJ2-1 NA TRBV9 TGTGCCAGCAGCCCAAGGGGACTAGCGGGTCCCTTCTCCTACAATGAGCAGTTCTTC CASSPRGLAGPFSYNEQFF